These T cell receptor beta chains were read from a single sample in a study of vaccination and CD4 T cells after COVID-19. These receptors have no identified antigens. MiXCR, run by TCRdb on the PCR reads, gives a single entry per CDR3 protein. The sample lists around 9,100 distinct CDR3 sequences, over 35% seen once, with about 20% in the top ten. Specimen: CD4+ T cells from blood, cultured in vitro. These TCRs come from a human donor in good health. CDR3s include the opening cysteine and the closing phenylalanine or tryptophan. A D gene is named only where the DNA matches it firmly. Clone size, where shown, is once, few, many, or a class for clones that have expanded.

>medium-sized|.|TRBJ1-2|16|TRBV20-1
TGCAGTGCTAGAGATCGAATTCCCCATAGGAACTATGGCTACACCTTC
CSARDRIPHRNYGYTF
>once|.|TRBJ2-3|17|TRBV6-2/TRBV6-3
TGTGCCAGCAGTTTTCCCATATGGCAGGGCAGGGATGATACGCAGTATTTT
CASSFPIWQGRDDTQYF
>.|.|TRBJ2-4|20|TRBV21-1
TGTGCCAGCACGCATAACCCCGTGCGGGAGGAGGGGTGGGCCAAAAACATTCAGTACTTC
CASTHNPVREEGWAKNIQYF
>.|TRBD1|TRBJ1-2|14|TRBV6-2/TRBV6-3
TGTGCCAGCAGTTATTATCAGGGGGCGCATGGCTACACCTTC
CASSYYQGAHGYTF
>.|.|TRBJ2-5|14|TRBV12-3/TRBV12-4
TGTGCCAGCAGTTTAAGTGGCAGTAAAGAGACCCAGTACTTC
CASSLSGSKETQYF
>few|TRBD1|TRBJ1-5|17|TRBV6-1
TGTGCCAGCAACAGGGGCCTCGCCCATGAGAGCAATCAGCCCCAGCATTTT
CASNRGLAHESNQPQHF
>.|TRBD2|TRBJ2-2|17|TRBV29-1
TGCAGCGCTCAGTTTAGCGGGAGGTTCGCGAACACCGGGGAGCTGTTTTTT
CSAQFSGRFANTGELFF
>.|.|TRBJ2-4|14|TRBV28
TGTGCCAGCAGTCCCCCCGGGGCCAACCCAATTCAGTACTTC
CASSPPGANPIQYF
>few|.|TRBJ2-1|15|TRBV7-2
TGTGCCAGCAGCCTCCGGGACTGGTATGAGGGTGAGCAGTTCTTC
CASSLRDWYEGEQFF
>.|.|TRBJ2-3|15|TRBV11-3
TGTGCCAGCAGCCCAGGGGGGGGGCCGACAGATACGCAGTATTTT
CASSPGGGPTDTQYF
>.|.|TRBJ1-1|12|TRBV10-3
TGTGCCATCAGTGTTGACAGCATTTTAGCTTTCTTT
CAISVDSILAFF
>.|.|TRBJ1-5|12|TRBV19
TGTGCCAGTAGTATCCTCGGGGCGCCCCAGCATTTT
CASSILGAPQHF
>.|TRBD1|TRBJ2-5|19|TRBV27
TGTGCCAGCAGTTTACGAGGATTTGGACAGGGACCGTGCGGGGAGACCCAGTACTTC
CASSLRGFGQGPCGETQYF
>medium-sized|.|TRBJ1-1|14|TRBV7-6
TGTGCCAGCAGCTTAGATTGGGGGAACACTGAAGCTTTCTTT
CASSLDWGNTEAFF
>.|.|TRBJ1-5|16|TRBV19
TGTGCCAGTCGACAGAGGGACGCCCAAGGCAATCAGCCCCAGCATTTT
CASRQRDAQGNQPQHF
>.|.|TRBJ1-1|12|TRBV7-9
TGTGCCAGCAAGGGGGAGAACACTGAAGCTTTCTTT
CASKGENTEAFF
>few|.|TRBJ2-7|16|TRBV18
TGTGCCAGCTCACCACCGATGGGCCTAGTTGGATACGAGCAGTACTTC
CASSPPMGLVGYEQYF